The 31 T cell receptor beta chains presented below share a single source sample, sequenced in a study of cytomegalovirus exposure and HLA in healthy donors (dated by TCRdb to between 2016 and 2019). The receptor library was made with the immunoSEQ multiplex PCR assay. Imported from immuneACCESS, the table was reduced by TCRdb to in-frame sequences with V and J called. These copies leave out some clones; in studies compared against another copy, an unresolved V gene accounts for under half, and the cause of the remainder is not known. Within this sample are 150,000 to 200,000 clones, with roughly 96% of them counted one time only. The top ten constitute under 0.9% of the sample. Sequenced material: PBMCs. These receptors all stem from a woman aged 18-29 years in good health and CMV-seronegative.

The rearrangement joins TRBV5-6 to TRBJ2-3; 11 positions match TRBD2. V lost 3 bases to trimming and J lost 1 base; unmatched junction nucleotides: 7. CDR3 size: 17 residues. Looked up from germline, CDR1 is SGHDT and CDR2 is YYEEEE. The CDR3 loop reads CASSSSPGLAGTDTQYF. The CDR3 DNA is TGTGCCAGCAGCTCAAGCCCGGGACTAGCGGGCACAGATACGCAGTATTTT.

The genes are TRBV5-5 and TRBJ2-3; D possibly corresponds to TRBD1 (6 bases). This CDR3 contains 11 residues. V lost 4 bases and J lost 8, with 8 bases in between. Germline lookup yields CDR1 SGHKS and CDR2 YYEKEE (reference sequence). This CDR3 reads CASSMDSTQYF. The DNA for the CDR3 is TGTGCCAGCAGCATGGACAGTACGCAGTATTTT.

This clone was seen only once. At one boundary the junction diverges from the germline segment, which might be a read error. Here the CDR3 reads CASSRTGGTDTQYF. CDR3 nucleotide sequence: TGTGCTAGCAGCCGGACAGGCGGCACAGATACGCAGTATTTT. This rearrangement joins TRBV7-7 to TRBJ2-3, with 7 nucleotides matching TRBD1. The germline V gene encodes CDR1 SSHAT and CDR2 FNYEAQ (reference sequence). CDR3 length: 14 amino acids.

The J gene is TRBJ2-4, the V gene TRBV2, with 9 nucleotides matching TRBD1. Germline V gene sequence: CDR1 SNHLY, CDR2 FYNNEI. With 8 bases clipped from V and 3 bases from J, the junction kept 8 bases outside the gene matches. This CDR3 comprises 15 residues. DNA of the CDR3: TGTGCCAGCGTGGGACAGGGTTCTGTCAAAAACATTCAGTACTTC. Translating it yields CASVGQGSVKNIQYF.

This rearrangement joins TRBV14 to TRBJ2-7; D is ambiguous. The CDR3 runs 13 residues. V lost 5 bases, J lost 1 base, and 9 bases lay in between. The germline gives CDR1 SGHDN, CDR2 FVKESK. The DNA for the CDR3 is TGTGCCAGCAGCTTTACAGTTTCCTACGAGCAGTACTTC. This codes for CASSFTVSYEQYF.

CDR3 region: CASSLSGGPTDEQYF. The CDR3 coding sequence is TGTGCCAGCAGTCTTAGCGGGGGGCCCACGGACGAGCAGTACTTC. The V and J genes are TRBV7-9 and TRBJ2-7; 10 bases are a match to TRBD2. V lost 6 bases, J lost 5 bases, and 10 bases stayed unmatched. From germline, CDR1 is SEHNR and CDR2 FQNEAQ (reference sequence). The CDR3 sequence is 15 residues long.

This rearrangement joins TRBV6-5 to TRBJ2-7; 8 bases agree with TRBD1. Per germline, CDR1 MNHEY and CDR2 SVGAGI. With V trimmed by 5 bases and J by 3 bases, 6 bases remained unmatched. The CDR3 spans 14 residues. The CDR3: CASSADGTGYEQYF. CDR3 nucleotides: TGTGCCAGCAGTGCTGACGGGACAGGCTACGAGCAGTACTTC.

V is TRBV28 and J is TRBJ1-2, with 7 bases matching TRBD1. Looked up from germline, CDR1 is MDHEN and CDR2 is SYDVKM. With V trimmed by 6 bases and J by 1 base, 5 bases remained unmatched. The CDR3 is 14 amino acids. CDR3 sequence: CASSPGQFNYGYTF. The DNA for the CDR3 is TGTGCCAGCAGCCCGGGACAGTTTAACTATGGCTACACCTTC.

The chain has TRBV4-2 and TRBJ1-1, with a tentative D call TRBD1 (5 bases). The CDR3 loop spans 15 amino acids. Trimming pared 4 bases from V and 1 base from J, leaving 13 bases between. CDR1 LGHNA and CDR2 YNFKEQ come from the germline V gene. CDR3 DNA: TGTGCCAGCAGCCGAAAGACAGCAGGGAACACTGAAGCTTTCTTT. Residues: CASSRKTAGNTEAFF.

The genes are TRBV11-2 and TRBJ2-7; D perhaps matches TRBD2 (5 bases). Trimming stripped 3 bases from V and 4 bases from J, with 16 bases between. Germline-derived CDR1 and CDR2 are SGHAT and FQNNGV. The CDR3 has 15 amino acids. CDR3 residues: CASSFTGNQAYEQYF. CDR3 sequence (DNA): TGTGCCAGCAGCTTCACCGGGAACCAAGCTTACGAGCAGTACTTC.

The chain links TRBV27 to TRBJ1-2; D is unclear. CDR3 length: 15 residues. Trimming removed 7 bases at V and 4 bases at J, with 19 bases between. Germline V gene sequence: CDR1 MNHEY, CDR2 SMNVEV (reference sequence). The CDR3 DNA reads TGTGCCAGCAAGACCGCTGAGGGTCTAGGCTATGGCTACACCTTC. Protein: CASKTAEGLGYGYTF.

The chain joins TRBV14 to TRBJ1-6, with D perhaps matching TRBD1 (5 bases). The CDR3 is 15 residues long. CDR1 is SGHDN and CDR2 is FVKESK in the germline V gene. V lost 1 base, J lost 7 bases, and 11 bases lay in between. The CDR3 protein is CASSQGQKGNSPLHF. The CDR3 coding sequence is TGTGCCAGCAGCCAAGGACAGAAAGGGAATTCACCCCTCCACTTT.

The chain links TRBV6-1 to TRBJ1-2, with 7 bases that match TRBD1. Trimming at V came to 7 bases and at J to 5 bases, leaving 10 bases not matched to a gene. Looked up from germline, CDR1 is MNHNS and CDR2 is SASEGT. This CDR3 is 14 amino acids long. CDR3 nucleotides: TGTGCCAGCATAGGAGCAGGGGGAAGGTATGGCTACACCTTC. Translating it yields CASIGAGGRYGYTF.

The J gene is TRBJ2-7, the V gene TRBV6-1; 10 bases map to TRBD1. Germline CDR1 MNHNS, CDR2 SASEGT. Trimming cost V 9 bases and J 6 bases; bases outside gene matches: 11. The CDR3 length is 14 residues. CDR3 protein: CASGPTGGTFEQYF. The CDR3, as DNA: TGTGCCAGTGGACCGACAGGGGGCACGTTCGAGCAGTACTTC.

This sequence joins TRBV5-1 and TRBJ2-1, with D possibly TRBD1 on 6 matching bases. The CDR3 loop spans 13 amino acids. CDR1 is SGHRS, CDR2 YFSETQ, per germline. V lost 5 bases and J 8 bases, leaving 14 bases between the germline ends. In nucleotides, the CDR3 is TGCGCCAGCAGACCTACCGCAGGGGATGAGCAGTTCTTC. Encoded protein: CASRPTAGDEQFF.

The rearrangement joins TRBV6-6 to TRBJ1-2, with a tentative D call TRBD1 (5 bases). The germline V gene has CDR1 MNHNY and CDR2 SVGAGI (reference sequence). V was clipped by 6 bases and J by 6 bases, with 11 bases between them. The CDR3 loop spans 12 amino acids. The CDR3 DNA reads TGTGCCAGCAGGACGGGGGGGGATGGCTACACCTTC. Translated: CASRTGGDGYTF.

Worth noting for this clone: Other DNA sequences in the sample encode the same CDR3. The chain joins TRBV7-2 to TRBJ2-5, with D unclear. This CDR3 has 12 residues. Trimming stripped 0 bases from V and 5 bases from J, with 4 bases between. CDR1 SGHTA and CDR2 FQGNSA come from the germline V gene. CDR3 bases: TGTGCCAGCAGCTTAGCGAGGGAGACCCAGTACTTC. This translates into CASSLARETQYF.

This chain links TRBV5-4 with TRBJ2-3; 11 nucleotides match TRBD2. The CDR3 totals 17 residues. Germline values: CDR1 SGHNT, CDR2 YYREEE (reference sequence). The J segment lost 3 bases and the V segment lost 4 bases, leaving 10 bases of the junction unmatched. The CDR3 nucleotides read TGTGCCAGCAGCCTCCGACTAGCGGGGATTTTGACAGATACGCAGTATTTT. Its translation is CASSLRLAGILTDTQYF.

The gene calls are TRBV6-5 and TRBJ1-2; 7 bases agree with TRBD1. Unmatched junction bases numbered 6, after V lost 0 bases and J lost 8 bases. CDR3 size: 14 residues. Per germline, CDR1 MNHEY and CDR2 SVGAGI. The CDR3 DNA reads as TGTGCCAGCAGTTACTCTCCAGGGACAGCGGGCTACACCTTC. Translation: CASSYSPGTAGYTF.

The J gene is TRBJ1-2, the V gene TRBV7-2; D call uncertain. CDR3 length: 16 residues. V lost 2 bases to trimming and J lost 5 bases, with 18 bases between them. The germline V gene encodes CDR1 SGHTA and CDR2 FQGNSA. For the CDR3, the DNA is TGTGCCAGCAGCTTAAGGCAGAATACCGGGGAGTATGGCTACACCTTC. Translation gives CASSLRQNTGEYGYTF. Together with reference TRBV7-2 and TRBJ1-2, the CDR3 gives the full variable domain: GAGVSQSPSNKVTEKGKDVELRCDPISGHTALYWYRQSLGQGLEFLIYFQGNSAPDKSGLPSDRFSAERTGGSVSTLTIQRTQQEDSAVYLCASSLRQNTGEYGYTFGSGTRLTVV.

V is TRBV5-4 and J is TRBJ2-3; TRBD2 agrees at 9 bases. This CDR3 region has 15 residues. V shed 4 bases, J shed 2 bases, and the junction held 5 bases outside the gene matches. From germline, CDR1 is SGHNT and CDR2 YYREEE (reference sequence). The CDR3 DNA reads TGTGCCAGCAGCGGGCGGGGGGGCGACACAGATACGCAGTATTTT. This gives the protein CASSGRGGDTDTQYF.

The rearrangement uses TRBV6-5 and TRBJ2-5, with D perhaps TRBD1 (6 bases). Germline lookup yields CDR1 MNHEY and CDR2 SVGAGI. The CDR3 is 15 residues long. V dropped 1 base and J dropped 5 bases, with 14 bases sitting between them. CDR3 DNA: TGTGCCAGCAGTTACTTCTCCAGGGGAAGTGAGACCCAGTACTTC. Translating gives CASSYFSRGSETQYF.

The chain has TRBV7-3 and TRBJ2-2; 8 bases map to TRBD1. Germline values: CDR1 SGHTA, CDR2 FQGTGA. The CDR3 spans 15 residues. V dropped 6 bases and J dropped 8; count of bases not matched to a gene: 11. The CDR3 bases are TGTGCCAGCAGTTTGAGGACAGGGAATGTGGGGGAGCTGTTTTTT. As protein: CASSLRTGNVGELFF.

V is TRBV6-5 and J is TRBJ2-7; D possibly corresponds to TRBD2 (5 bases). The germline V and J ends were trimmed by 6 bases and 6 bases, with 18 bases remaining between them. Germline loops: CDR1 MNHEY, CDR2 SVGAGI. This CDR3 is built from 14 residues. This CDR3 reads CASRPPGAAGEQYF. The DNA of the CDR3 is TGTGCCAGCAGACCCCCTGGAGCGGCGGGCGAGCAGTACTTC.

This sequence joins TRBV2 and TRBJ1-2; TRBD1 matches at 8 bases. CDR1 and CDR2 (germline): SNHLY, FYNNEI. J gave up 6 bases and V 1 base, and 7 bases lay outside the gene matches. This CDR3 region has 15 residues. DNA for the CDR3: TGTGCCAGCAGTGAAGGAGGGACAGGAGCCGATGGCTACACCTTC. This gives the protein CASSEGGTGADGYTF.

The chain links TRBV15 to TRBJ2-7; D possibly corresponds to TRBD2 (6 bases). Germline loops: CDR1 LNHNV, CDR2 YYDKDF (reference sequence). The CDR3 extends over 15 amino acids. The V end lost 0 bases, the J end lost 7 bases, and 16 bases lay between the germline ends. This CDR3 reads CATSRDPGLSGEQYF. In DNA form, the CDR3 reads TGTGCCACCAGCAGAGATCCGGGACTGAGTGGGGAGCAGTACTTC. The entire variable domain, with the rest obtained from reference TRBV15 and TRBJ2-7, is as follows: DAMVIQNPRYQVTQFGKPVTLSCSQTLNHNVMYWYQQKSSQAPKLLFHYYDKDFNNEADTPDNFQSRRPNTSFCFLDIRSPGLGDTAMYLCATSRDPGLSGEQYFGPGTRLTVT.

This clone has only a few counts. The J gene is TRBJ2-5, the V gene TRBV5-1; 7 nucleotides align to TRBD1. The V gene's germline CDR1 is SGHRS and CDR2 YFSETQ. V lost 2 bases, J lost 7 bases, and 5 bases stayed unmatched. CDR3 size: 13 residues. The CDR3 protein is CASSLDRVGTQYF. Here the CDR3 DNA reads TGCGCCAGCAGCTTAGACAGGGTCGGGACCCAGTACTTC. Full variable domain (rest looked up from reference TRBV5-1 and TRBJ2-5): KAGVTQTPRYLIKTRGQQVTLSCSPISGHRSVSWYQQTPGQGLQFLFEYFSETQRNKGNFPGRFSGRQFSNSRSEMNVSTLELGDSALYLCASSLDRVGTQYFGPGTRLLVL.

This chain links TRBV5-6 with TRBJ1-4; D is ambiguous. Trimming left V 5 bases short and J 7 bases short, with 12 bases between. CDR3 length equals 13 residues. CDR1 is SGHDT, CDR2 YYEEEE, per germline. For the CDR3, the DNA is TGTGCCAGCAGTTCAGGCAGCCCTGAAAAACTGTTTTTT. This sequence encodes CASSSGSPEKLFF.

The chain is built from TRBV27 and TRBJ2-4, with 7 bases identical to TRBD1. CDR1 and CDR2 from the germline V gene are MNHEY and SMNVEV (reference sequence). V lost 5 bases and J lost 4; bases outside the gene matches: 11. The CDR3 length is 16 residues. CDR3 protein: CASSPLYRGPKNIQYF. CDR3 DNA: TGTGCCAGCAGTCCACTATACAGGGGACCAAAAAACATTCAGTACTTC.

The chain employs TRBV10-3 and TRBJ1-1; TRBD1 matches 8 bases. The J segment lost 1 base and the V segment lost 10 bases, leaving 14 bases of the junction unmatched. Germline CDR1 and CDR2: ENHRY and SYGVKD. This CDR3 spans 16 amino acids. For the CDR3, the DNA is TGTGCCACCAAGGGGAGGGGACAGGAACCGAACACTGAAGCTTTCTTT. Translated: CATKGRGQEPNTEAFF.

The CDR3: CATSRDLREKQFF. DNA for the CDR3: TGTGCCACCAGCAGAGATCTTAGGGAGAAGCAGTTCTTC. This chain links TRBV15 with TRBJ2-1; D is perhaps TRBD2 (5 bases). This CDR3 has 13 amino acids. CDR1 and CDR2 from the germline V gene are LNHNV and YYDKDF (reference sequence). Trimming took 0 bases from V and 11 from J, leaving 11 bases between them.